The next 30 T cell receptor beta chains were all read from a single sample in a study. TCRdb re-analysed the RT-PCR reads in MiXCR, keeping a single row per CDR3 protein. The table has hundreds of thousands of distinct CDR3 sequences, 14% seen once. The material sequenced was memory CD4+ T cells from blood. The receptors stem from a female donor in good health, serving as a healthy control.

The chain joins TRBV20-1 to TRBJ1-2, with D possibly TRBD1 on 5 matching bases. The CDR3 spans 16 residues. Looked up from germline, CDR1 is DFQATT and CDR2 is SNEGSKA (reference sequence). With 4 bases removed from V and 8 bases from J, the gap between germline ends came to 26 bases. The CDR3 reads CSATITRGTSLSGYTF. CDR3 nucleotides: TGCAGTGCTACTATTACGCGGGGCACTTCTTTATCAGGCTACACCTTC.

This clonotype has only a few counts. The CDR3 DNA is TGCAGTCCCGAGGTAGCGGGAGGTAGCGATACGCAGTATTTT. It encodes CSPEVAGGSDTQYF. This chain connects TRBV20-1 to TRBJ2-3, with 10 nucleotides matching TRBD2. Unmatched junction bases numbered 11, after V lost 8 bases and J lost 6 bases. The CDR3 sequence is 14 residues long. In germline, CDR1 is DFQATT, CDR2 SNEGSKA (reference sequence).

The CDR3 loop reads CASSQGPPKENEQFF. As DNA, the CDR3 is TGTGCCAGCAGCCAAGGTCCCCCGAAGGAGAATGAGCAGTTCTTC. This chain connects TRBV9 to TRBJ2-1; no definite D call. The germline gives CDR1 SGDLS, CDR2 YYNGEE. The CDR3 runs 15 residues. With 4 bases removed from V and 7 bases from J, the gap between germline ends came to 18 bases.

This CDR3 is CASSQLGGTGEKLFF. For the CDR3, the DNA is TGTGCCAGCAGTCAACTAGGGGGGACGGGTGAAAAACTGTTTTTT. The gene calls are TRBV6-5 and TRBJ1-4, with D maybe TRBD1 (6 bases). The germline gives CDR1 MNHEY, CDR2 SVGAGI. The CDR3 covers 15 residues. Between the trimmed V and J ends, which lost 5 bases and 7 bases, there was a span of 17 bases.

This clonotype was counted only a few times. V and J are TRBV20-1 and TRBJ1-2; D unresolved. The CDR3 contains 15 residues. CDR1 DFQATT and CDR2 SNEGSKA come from the germline V gene (reference sequence). The V gene lost 5 bases and the J gene lost 6 bases, with 22 bases spanning the gap. The CDR3 here is CSAFVIGTPVDGYTF. CDR3 coding DNA: TGCAGTGCTTTTGTTATAGGAACACCGGTTGATGGCTACACCTTC.

V gene TRBV7-9 combines with J gene TRBJ1-5; 10 nucleotides align to TRBD1. CDR1 SEHNR and CDR2 FQNEAQ come from the germline V gene (reference sequence). This CDR3 comprises 15 residues. The V gene end was trimmed by 4 bases and the J gene end by 4 bases; junction bases not matched to a gene: 4. CDR3 sequence reads: CASSWGTGVNQPQHF. The CDR3 DNA sequence: TGTGCCAGCAGCTGGGGGACAGGGGTTAATCAGCCCCAGCATTTT.

In its sample, this clonotype was seen a few times. The chain recombines TRBV28 with TRBJ2-2; D is undetermined. Germline V CDR1 and CDR2: MDHEN, SYDVKM. V dropped 7 bases and J dropped 5 bases, with 11 bases sitting between them. The CDR3 is made up of 13 amino acids. The CDR3 bases are TGTGCCAGCACCCAAGGAGTAACCGGGGAGCTGTTTTTT. The encoded protein is CASTQGVTGELFF.

This clonotype was counted between two and nine times. This sequence joins TRBV27 and TRBJ2-3; 7 bases line up with TRBD1. V shed 1 base and J 1 base; nucleotides not matched to a gene: 2. Germline V lookup: CDR1 MNHEY, CDR2 SMNVEV (reference sequence). The CDR3 is 15 amino acids. This CDR3 reads CASSLLTGGTDTQYF. The CDR3 DNA sequence: TGTGCCAGCAGTTTATTAACAGGGGGCACAGATACGCAGTATTTT.

This clonotype was observed many times. This chain uses TRBV24-1 with TRBJ2-1; D gene unclear. There are 11 residues in the CDR3. V was clipped by 6 bases and J by 5 bases, with 4 bases between them. Germline CDR1 KGHDR, CDR2 SFDVKD. The CDR3 DNA reads TGTGCCACCAGTCGGAACAATGAGCAGTTCTTC. It specifies CATSRNNEQFF.

The rearrangement joins TRBV19 to TRBJ2-5; 8 nucleotides agree with TRBD1. The CDR3 contains 15 residues. CDR1 and CDR2 from the germline V gene are LNHDA and SQIVND (reference sequence). V was pared by 5 bases and J by 1 base, with 6 bases of the junction left unmatched. The CDR3 nucleotides read TGTGCCAGTAGTGGGCGGACAGGGACCCAAGAGACCCAGTACTTC. Translation gives CASSGRTGTQETQYF. The variable domain in full, with the rest retrieved from reference TRBV19 and TRBJ2-5, is DGGITQSPKYLFRKEGQNVTLSCEQNLNHDAMYWYRQDPGQGLRLIYYSQIVNDFQKGDIAEGYSVSREKKESFPLTVTSAQKNPTAFYLCASSGRTGTQETQYFGPGTRLLVL.

The rearrangement uses TRBV5-6 and TRBJ1-2, with D unclear. Per the germline V gene, CDR1 is SGHDT and CDR2 is YYEEEE. This CDR3 has 17 residues. Trimming removed 2 bases at V and 1 base at J, with 18 bases between. The DNA of the CDR3 is TGTGCCAGCAGCTTCCGAAGAACGCTTCCTCATAACTATGGCTACACCTTC. Translation gives CASSFRRTLPHNYGYTF.

This clonotype was detected a few times. Because it lacks the conserved phenylalanine or tryptophan at the end, this CDR3 is likely a read error. The rearrangement links TRBV7-3 to TRBJ2-6; D is unclear. CDR3 length equals 16 residues. Germline CDR1 SGHTA, CDR2 FQGTGA. With 4 bases removed from V and 0 bases from J, the gap between germline ends came to 10 bases. DNA for the CDR3: TGTGCCAGCAGCTCTATTTCACACTCTGGGGCCAACGTCCTGACTGTC. Translation: CASSSISHSGANVLTV.

This rearrangement joins TRBV10-3 to TRBJ1-1; 8 bases agree with TRBD1. CDR3 length equals 16 residues. Looked up from germline, CDR1 is ENHRY and CDR2 is SYGVKD. The trim removed 0 bases at V and 11 bases at J, leaving 14 bases unmatched. CDR3 region: CAISESDGTGQPPAFF. The DNA of the CDR3 is TGTGCCATCAGTGAGTCCGACGGGACAGGCCAACCCCCGGCTTTCTTT.

The chain uses TRBV3-1 and TRBJ2-5; D perhaps matches TRBD2 (5 bases). CDR1 LGHDT and CDR2 YNNKEL come from the germline V gene (reference sequence). This CDR3 is 14 amino acids long. V lost 4 bases, J lost 0 bases, and 9 bases lay in between. The CDR3: CASSLLRDQETQYF. The CDR3 DNA is TGTGCCAGCAGCCTCCTGCGGGACCAAGAGACCCAGTACTTC.

This clonotype was observed a handful of times. This chain connects TRBV20-1 to TRBJ2-1, with TRBD2 matching 11 bases. J was trimmed by 5 bases and V by 3 bases; bases with no gene match: 3. The germline V gene encodes CDR1 DFQATT and CDR2 SNEGSKA (reference sequence). The CDR3 is 14 amino acids. The CDR3 loop reads CSASGTSGDNEQFF. For the CDR3, the DNA is TGCAGTGCTAGTGGGACTAGCGGTGACAATGAGCAGTTCTTC.

The rearrangement uses TRBV6-2 or TRBV6-3 and TRBJ1-1, with a possible D match to TRBD1 (5 bases). The CDR3 is made up of 16 amino acids. Per germline, CDR1 MNHEY and CDR2 SVGEGT. V dropped 4 bases and J dropped 1 base, with 16 bases sitting between them. The CDR3: CASSFATGGKNTEAFF. The CDR3 nucleotides read TGTGCCAGCAGTTTCGCTACGGGGGGGAAGAACACTGAAGCTTTCTTT.

Only a few counts were recorded for this clonotype. V gene TRBV20-1 combines with J gene TRBJ1-4, with D maybe TRBD1 (5 bases). The V and J ends lost 1 base and 7 bases respectively, with 7 bases between them. This CDR3 contains 12 residues. In germline, CDR1 is DFQATT, CDR2 SNEGSKA (reference sequence). CDR3 residues: CSARGGREKLFF. In DNA, the CDR3 is TGCAGTGCTAGAGGGGGCCGTGAAAAACTGTTTTTT.

This clonotype was counted at least ten times. This chain uses TRBV20-1 with TRBJ2-1; TRBD2 matches 11 bases. This CDR3 is built from 16 residues. Germline CDR1 and CDR2: DFQATT and SNEGSKA (reference sequence). Unmatched junction bases numbered 4, after V lost 0 bases and J lost 3 bases. In DNA form, the CDR3 reads TGCAGTGCTAGAGACCCTAGCGGGAGGAGCTACAATGAGCAGTTCTTC. Translated: CSARDPSGRSYNEQFF.

This clonotype turned up a few times. In DNA form, the CDR3 reads TGTGCCAGCAGCCAGACCCATAGCAATCAGCCCCAGCATTTT. Its translation is CASSQTHSNQPQHF. The gene calls are TRBV3-1 and TRBJ1-5; D gene uncertain. Trimming took 3 bases from V and 0 from J, leaving 6 bases between them. The CDR3 totals 14 residues. CDR1 and CDR2 (germline): LGHDT, YNNKEL (reference sequence).

The table lists this clonotype with a few counts. The rearrangement uses TRBV11-2 and TRBJ2-7; the D gene is possibly TRBD2 (6 bases). Trimming stripped 5 bases from V and 6 bases from J, with 14 bases between. Per germline, CDR1 SGHAT and CDR2 FQNNGV. There are 13 residues in the CDR3. This CDR3 is CASSPPGDTEQYF. CDR3 DNA sequence: TGTGCCAGCAGCCCCCCGGGGGATACCGAGCAGTACTTC.

The chain links TRBV9 to TRBJ1-4; the D gene is possibly TRBD1 (6 bases). The V gene's germline CDR1 is SGDLS and CDR2 YYNGEE. V was trimmed by 8 bases and J by 5 bases, leaving 10 bases between them. This CDR3 has 12 residues. CDR3 bases: TGTGCCAGGGAACAGGGAAATGAAAAACTGTTTTTT. It specifies CAREQGNEKLFF.

About this clonotype: A read error may explain this, as a much larger clone is one base away. DNA of the CDR3: TGCGCCAGCAACGGAGGGACCACCCGACGTGTGTATACGCAGTATTTT. It translates to CASNGGTTRRVYTQYF. The chain uses TRBV5-1 and TRBJ2-3, with TRBD2 as a possible D gene (6 bases). V was pared by 6 bases and J by 7 bases, with 24 bases between. In germline, CDR1 is SGHRS, CDR2 YFSETQ. CDR3 length: 16 amino acids.

The chain combines TRBV28 with TRBJ1-2; perhaps TRBD1 as D (6 bases). The CDR3 covers 17 residues. Looked up from germline, CDR1 is MDHEN and CDR2 is SYDVKM. V dropped 6 bases and J dropped 6 bases, with 26 bases sitting between them. In DNA, the CDR3 is TGTGCCAGCAGCTTGTCCCCTCAGGGGACTCGACGCCATGGCTACACCTTC. Protein: CASSLSPQGTRRHGYTF.

This clonotype occurred a few times. The rearrangement uses TRBV28 and TRBJ2-7, with 9 nucleotides matching TRBD2. V gave up 5 bases and J gave up 3 bases; unmatched junction bases: 11. The V gene's germline CDR1 is MDHEN and CDR2 SYDVKM. The CDR3 length is 16 residues. The CDR3 nucleotides read TGTGCCAGCAGTAATAAAATAGCGGGAGTACACTACGAGCAGTACTTC. It is translated as CASSNKIAGVHYEQYF. Full variable domain (rest looked up from reference TRBV28 and TRBJ2-7): DVKVTQSSRYLVKRTGEKVFLECVQDMDHENMFWYRQDPGLGLRLIYFSYDVKMKEKGDIPEGYSVSREKKERFSLILESASTNQTSMYLCASSNKIAGVHYEQYFGPGTRLTVT.

The table lists this clonotype with a few counts. The CDR3 nucleotides read TGTGCCAGCAGTTTAGAACCGACAGGGGGTACAAGAGGGACCCAGTACTTC. Translation: CASSLEPTGGTRGTQYF. V gene TRBV27 combines with J gene TRBJ2-5; TRBD1 matches 9 bases. Germline assignment: CDR1 MNHEY and CDR2 SMNVEV (reference sequence). V was pared by 2 bases and J by 7 bases, with 14 bases of the junction left unmatched. CDR3 length: 17 amino acids.

At least ten counts were recorded for this clonotype. V and J are TRBV18 and TRBJ2-3; no definite D call. This CDR3 region has 14 residues. V shed 6 bases and J shed 0 bases, with 10 bases lying between them. The germline gives CDR1 KGHSH, CDR2 LQKENI. As DNA, the CDR3 is TGTGCCAGCTCGCCAGACACTAGCACAGATACGCAGTATTTT. This encodes CASSPDTSTDTQYF.

The table lists this clonotype with many counts. This chain joins TRBV28 and TRBJ2-1; 10 nucleotides agree with TRBD1. The CDR3 runs to 14 residues. CDR1 and CDR2 (germline): MDHEN, SYDVKM. V was clipped by 3 bases and J by 6 bases; unmatched bases: 2. CDR3 in amino acids: CASSLGQGPNEQFF. As DNA, the CDR3 is TGTGCCAGCAGTTTGGGACAGGGGCCCAATGAGCAGTTCTTC.

The V call is TRBV7-9, the J call TRBJ2-7; weak D call: TRBD2 (6 bases). The germline V gene has CDR1 SEHNR and CDR2 FQNEAQ (reference sequence). This CDR3 has 15 residues. The ends were cut back, 4 bases at V and 3 bases at J, with 16 bases in the middle. Here the CDR3 reads CASSSSSWRDYEQYF. DNA of the CDR3: TGTGCCAGCAGCTCCTCCAGCTGGCGGGACTACGAGCAGTACTTC.

This clonotype was recorded many times. This chain links TRBV12-3 or TRBV12-4 with TRBJ2-7; D is possibly TRBD1 (6 bases). The CDR3 has 14 residues. V lost 3 bases, J lost 3 bases, and 12 bases lay in between. CDR3 residues: CASSFHRAYYEQYF. CDR3 DNA: TGTGCCAGCAGTTTTCACAGGGCCTACTACGAGCAGTACTTC.

In this sample, this clonotype turned up a few times. The chain is built from TRBV6-5 and TRBJ2-2, with D possibly TRBD2 on 6 matching bases. Germline assignment: CDR1 MNHEY and CDR2 SVGAGI. The CDR3 consists of 15 residues. Trimming stripped 6 bases from V and 2 bases from J, with 13 bases between. The DNA for the CDR3 is TGTGCCAGCAGGTCACCGGGGGTCAACACCGGGGAGCTGTTTTTT. It codes for CASRSPGVNTGELFF.